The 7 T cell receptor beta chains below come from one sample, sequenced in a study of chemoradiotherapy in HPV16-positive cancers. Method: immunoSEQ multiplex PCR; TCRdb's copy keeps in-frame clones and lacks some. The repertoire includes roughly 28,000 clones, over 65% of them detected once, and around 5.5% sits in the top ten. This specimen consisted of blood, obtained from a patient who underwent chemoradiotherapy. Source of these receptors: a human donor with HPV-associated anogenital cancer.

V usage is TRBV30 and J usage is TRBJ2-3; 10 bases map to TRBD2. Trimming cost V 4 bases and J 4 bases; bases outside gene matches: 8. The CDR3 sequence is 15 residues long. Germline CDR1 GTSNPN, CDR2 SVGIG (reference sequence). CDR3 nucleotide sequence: TGTGCCTGGACGAAAGCGGGGGGGCCTTCAGATACGCAGTATTTT. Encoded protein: CAWTKAGGPSDTQYF.

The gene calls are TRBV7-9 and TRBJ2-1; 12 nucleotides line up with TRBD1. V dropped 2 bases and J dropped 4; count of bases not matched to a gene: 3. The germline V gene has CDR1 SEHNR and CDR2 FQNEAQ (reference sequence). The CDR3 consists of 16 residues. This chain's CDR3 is CASSLTGQGAYNEQFF. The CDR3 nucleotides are TGTGCCAGCAGCTTAACGGGACAGGGGGCTTACAATGAGCAGTTCTTC.

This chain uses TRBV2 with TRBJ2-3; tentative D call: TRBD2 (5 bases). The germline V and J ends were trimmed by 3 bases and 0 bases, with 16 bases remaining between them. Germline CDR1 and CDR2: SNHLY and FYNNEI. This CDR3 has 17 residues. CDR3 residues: CASSEEGSATSTDTQYF. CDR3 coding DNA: TGTGCCAGCAGTGAGGAAGGTAGCGCGACTAGCACAGATACGCAGTATTTT.

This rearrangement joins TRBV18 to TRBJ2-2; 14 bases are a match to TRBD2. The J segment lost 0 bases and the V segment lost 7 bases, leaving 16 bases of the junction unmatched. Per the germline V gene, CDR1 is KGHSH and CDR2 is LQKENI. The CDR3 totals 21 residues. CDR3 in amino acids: CASFTTRLAGGPGTNTGELFF. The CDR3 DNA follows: TGTGCCAGCTTCACCACACGACTAGCGGGGGGGCCCGGAACGAACACCGGGGAGCTGTTTTTT.

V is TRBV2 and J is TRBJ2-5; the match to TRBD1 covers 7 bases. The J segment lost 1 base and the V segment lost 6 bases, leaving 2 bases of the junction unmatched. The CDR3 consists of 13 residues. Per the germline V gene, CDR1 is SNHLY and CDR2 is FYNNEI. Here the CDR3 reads CASRGDSQETQYF. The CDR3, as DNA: TGTGCCAGCAGAGGGGACAGCCAAGAGACCCAGTACTTC.

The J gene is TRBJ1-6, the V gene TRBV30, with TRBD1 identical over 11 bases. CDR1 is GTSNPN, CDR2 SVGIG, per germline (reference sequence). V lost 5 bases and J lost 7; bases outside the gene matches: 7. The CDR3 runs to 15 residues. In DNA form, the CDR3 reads TGTGCCTGGGAGAGACGGACAGGGGGCAATTCACCCCTCCACTTT. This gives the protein CAWERRTGGNSPLHF.

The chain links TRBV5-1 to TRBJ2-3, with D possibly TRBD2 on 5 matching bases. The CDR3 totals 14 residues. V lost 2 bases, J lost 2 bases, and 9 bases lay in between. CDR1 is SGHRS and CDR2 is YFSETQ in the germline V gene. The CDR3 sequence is CASSFAGITDTQYF. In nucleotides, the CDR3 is TGCGCCAGCAGCTTTGCCGGGATCACAGATACGCAGTATTTT.